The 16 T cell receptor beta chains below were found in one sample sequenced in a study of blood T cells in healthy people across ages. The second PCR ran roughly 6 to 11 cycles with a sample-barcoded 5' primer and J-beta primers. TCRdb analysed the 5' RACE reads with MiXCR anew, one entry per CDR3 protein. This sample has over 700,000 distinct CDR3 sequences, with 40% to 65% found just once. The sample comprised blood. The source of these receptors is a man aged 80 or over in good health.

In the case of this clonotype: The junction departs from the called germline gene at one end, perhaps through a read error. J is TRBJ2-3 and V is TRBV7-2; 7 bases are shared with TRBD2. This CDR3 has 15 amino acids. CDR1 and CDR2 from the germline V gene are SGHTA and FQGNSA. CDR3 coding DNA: TGTGCCAGCAGCCAACTAGCGACCCACACAGATACGCGGTATTTT. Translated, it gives CASSQLATHTDTRYF.

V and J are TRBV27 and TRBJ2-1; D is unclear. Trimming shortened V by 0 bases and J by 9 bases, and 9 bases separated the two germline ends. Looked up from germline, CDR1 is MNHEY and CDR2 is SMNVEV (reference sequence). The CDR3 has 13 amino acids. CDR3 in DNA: TGTGCCAGCAGTTTATCTAGGCAAGCTGAGCAGTTCTTC. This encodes CASSLSRQAEQFF.

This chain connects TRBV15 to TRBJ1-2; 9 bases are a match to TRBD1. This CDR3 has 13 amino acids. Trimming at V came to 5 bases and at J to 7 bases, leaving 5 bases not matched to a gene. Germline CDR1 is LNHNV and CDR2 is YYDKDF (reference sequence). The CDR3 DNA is TGTGCCACCAGCGGGGGGACAGGGACTGGCTACACCTTC. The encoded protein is CATSGGTGTGYTF.

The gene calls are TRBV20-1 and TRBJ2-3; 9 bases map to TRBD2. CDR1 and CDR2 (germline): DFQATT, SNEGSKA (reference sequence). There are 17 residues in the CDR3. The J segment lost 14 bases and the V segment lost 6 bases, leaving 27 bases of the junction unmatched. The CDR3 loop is CSAGPSGTFMGHRYAYF. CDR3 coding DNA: TGCAGTGCCGGACCTAGCGGGACATTCATGGGGCACAGATACGCGTATTTT.

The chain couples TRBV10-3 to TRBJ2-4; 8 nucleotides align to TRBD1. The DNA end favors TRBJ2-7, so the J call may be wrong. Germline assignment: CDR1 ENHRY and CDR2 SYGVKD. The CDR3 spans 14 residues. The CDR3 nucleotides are TGTGCCATCAGTACCCAGGGGGCCGTCTACGAGCAGTACTTC. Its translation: CAISTQGAVYEQYF.

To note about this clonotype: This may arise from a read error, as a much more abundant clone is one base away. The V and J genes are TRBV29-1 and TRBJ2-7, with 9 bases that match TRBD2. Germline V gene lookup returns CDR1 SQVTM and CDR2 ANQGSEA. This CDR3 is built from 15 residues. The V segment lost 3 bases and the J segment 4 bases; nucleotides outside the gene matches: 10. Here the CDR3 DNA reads TGCAGCGTTGATTGCCGGGGTAGCGGGAGATACGAGCAGTACTTC. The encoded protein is CSVDCRGSGRYEQYF.

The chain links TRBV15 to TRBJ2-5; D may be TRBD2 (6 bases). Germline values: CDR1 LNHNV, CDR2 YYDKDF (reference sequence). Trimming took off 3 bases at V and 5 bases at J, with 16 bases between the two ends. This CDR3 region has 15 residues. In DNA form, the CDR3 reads TGTGCCACCAGCAGGAGACTAGTGAAGTCCGAGACCCAGTACTTC. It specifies CATSRRLVKSETQYF.

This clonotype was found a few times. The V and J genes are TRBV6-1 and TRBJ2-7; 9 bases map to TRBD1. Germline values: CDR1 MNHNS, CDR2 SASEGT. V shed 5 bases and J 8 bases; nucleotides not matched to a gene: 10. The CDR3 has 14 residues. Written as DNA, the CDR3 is TGTGCCAGCAGTCCCCGGGACAGGGCCCAGAAGCAGTACTTC. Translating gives CASSPRDRAQKQYF.

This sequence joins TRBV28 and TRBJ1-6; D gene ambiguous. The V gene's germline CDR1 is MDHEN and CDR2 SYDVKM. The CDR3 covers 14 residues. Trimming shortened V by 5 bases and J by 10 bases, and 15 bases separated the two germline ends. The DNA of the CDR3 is TGTGCCAGCAGTCCTAGTACCAAGACCTCACCCCTCCACTTT. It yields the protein CASSPSTKTSPLHF.

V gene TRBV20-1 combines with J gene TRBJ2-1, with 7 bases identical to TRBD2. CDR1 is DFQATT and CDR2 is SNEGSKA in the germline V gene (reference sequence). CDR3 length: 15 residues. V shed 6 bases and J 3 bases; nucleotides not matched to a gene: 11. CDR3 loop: CSAAGASGFYNEQFF. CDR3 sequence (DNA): TGCAGTGCCGCCGGGGCTAGCGGATTCTACAATGAGCAGTTCTTC.

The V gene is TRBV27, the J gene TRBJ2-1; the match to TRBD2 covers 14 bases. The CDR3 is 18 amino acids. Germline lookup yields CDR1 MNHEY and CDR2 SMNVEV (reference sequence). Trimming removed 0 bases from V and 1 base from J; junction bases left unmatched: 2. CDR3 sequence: CASSLSRLAGGSYNEQFF. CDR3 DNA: TGTGCCAGCAGTTTATCTCGACTAGCGGGAGGGTCCTACAATGAGCAGTTCTTC.

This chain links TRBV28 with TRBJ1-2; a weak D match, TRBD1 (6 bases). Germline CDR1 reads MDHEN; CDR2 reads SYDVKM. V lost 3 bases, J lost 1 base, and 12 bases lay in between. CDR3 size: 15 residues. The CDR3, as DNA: TGTGCCAGCAGTTTTTGGGACAACCTTAACTATGGCTACACCTTC. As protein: CASSFWDNLNYGYTF.

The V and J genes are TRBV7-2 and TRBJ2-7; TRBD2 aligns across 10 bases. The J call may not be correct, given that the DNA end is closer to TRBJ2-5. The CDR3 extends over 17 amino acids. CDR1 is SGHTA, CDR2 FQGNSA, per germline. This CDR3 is CASSSLGSGGGQETQYF. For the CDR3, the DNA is TGTGCCAGCAGCTCACTTGGGAGCGGGGGGGGACAAGAGACCCAGTACTTC.

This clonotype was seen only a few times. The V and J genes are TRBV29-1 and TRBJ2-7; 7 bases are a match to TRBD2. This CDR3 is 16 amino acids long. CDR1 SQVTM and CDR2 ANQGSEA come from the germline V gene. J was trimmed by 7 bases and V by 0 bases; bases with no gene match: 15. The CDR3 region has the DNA TGCAGCGTTGAAGATCCGATGGGGAGGGGCGGCGATGAGCAGTACTTC. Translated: CSVEDPMGRGGDEQYF.

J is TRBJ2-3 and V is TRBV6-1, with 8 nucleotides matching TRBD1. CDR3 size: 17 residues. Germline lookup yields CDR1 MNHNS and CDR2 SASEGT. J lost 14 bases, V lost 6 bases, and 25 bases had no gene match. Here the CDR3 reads CASSPGQAFTPHRDAYF. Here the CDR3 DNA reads TGTGCCAGCAGCCCGGGACAGGCCTTTACCCCGCACAGAGACGCGTATTTT.

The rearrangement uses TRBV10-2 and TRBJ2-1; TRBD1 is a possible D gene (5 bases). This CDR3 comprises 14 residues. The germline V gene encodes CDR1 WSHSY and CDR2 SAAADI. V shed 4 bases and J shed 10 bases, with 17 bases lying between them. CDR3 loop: CASSVSTGAAEQFF. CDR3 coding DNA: TGCGCCAGCAGTGTATCTACTGGGGCTGCGGAGCAGTTCTTC.